A single T cell receptor (beta chain) is shown here with its context. The target antigen is unknown. The CDR3 spans 15 residues. Germline CDR1 reads SNHLY; CDR2 reads FYNNEI. The data are from a study of T cells in localized non-small cell lung cancer. Findings of the study overall: In uninvolved adjacent lung, T cell clonality reached its highest value, exceeding tumor. Detection in adjacent lung was observed for a median 57 of the top 100 tumor clones. Elevated circulating T cell density in blood was associated with longer overall survival.

The protocol was immunoSEQ multiplex PCR, while the TCRdb copy is restricted to in-frame clones and leaves out a portion. The sample includes some 130,000 clones, roughly 90% of them seen just once. The material sequenced was peripheral blood, taken before any cancer treatment. The receptor comes from a female donor older than 55 with stage I lung adenocarcinoma. This rearrangement joins TRBV2 to TRBJ2-5, with 7 bases aligning to TRBD1. The DNA matches TRBJ2-7 better at its end, which makes the J call doubtful. The CDR3 bases are TGTGCCAGCAGTGCAGTACAGGGGATTAGCAACGAGCAGTACTTC. It translates to CASSAVQGISNEQYF.